This TCR beta chain was observed in a study of tumor-infiltrating lymphocytes in primary liver carcinoma. Study details: Stage T1-T3 N0M0 and a size of about 4 to 11 cm characterized the tumors. Every sample contained roughly 3.65 to 8 million productive TCRbeta reads, and these numbers were similar from one tissue type to another. Study outcomes and limitations: Tumor-adjacent and tumor-blood pairs showed less overlap than tumor region pairs. The study found a significantly higher top-250-clone fraction in tumors than in blood (p = 0.039).

The authors took blood RNA from unsorted whole blood and also extracted germline DNA. This CDR3 has 13 amino acids. V was shortened by 7 bases and J by 5 bases, with 13 bases between the two germline ends. Germline CDR1 and CDR2: SNHLY and FYNNEI. As for this clonotype: Its antigen is unknown.

cDNA specific to TCR beta was made from 500 ng of total RNA, with a constant-region primer employed for priming. TCR beta libraries came from three nested multiplex PCR rounds using slightly modified ARM-PCR. TRBV1-TRBV30 forward primers paired with a C-beta reverse primer were used in the first two PCR rounds, which ran approximately 10 cycles each. TCRdb used MiXCR to reprocess the multiplex PCR reads, holding one entry per CDR3 protein. The table includes 310,000 or so distinct CDR3 sequences, less than 75% detected once. The V call is TRBV2, the J call TRBJ2-3; D gene unclear. The sequence derives from a man between 35 and 55 years old with primary liver carcinoma and hepatitis B virus infection. The sample taken for sequencing was peripheral blood. The CDR3 protein is CASTQEWIDTQYF. DNA of the CDR3: TGTGCCAGCACCCAGGAGTGGATAGATACGCAGTATTTT. The complete variable domain, with remaining parts taken from reference TRBV2 and TRBJ2-3, reads EPEVTQTPSHQVTQMGQEVILRCVPISNHLYFYWYRQILGQKVEFLVSFYNNEISEKSEIFDDQFSVERPDGSNFTLKIRSTKLEDSAMYFCASTQEWIDTQYFGPGTRLTVL.